This is a list of T cell receptor beta chains from one sample in a study of T cells in Graves' hyperthyroidism and ophthalmopathy. MiXCR was run by TCRdb on the multiplex PCR reads, yielding one entry per CDR3 protein. This table holds under 350,000 distinct CDR3 sequences, roughly an eighth found once. Sequencing input: blood. The source of these receptors is a woman in her thirties or forties with Graves' hyperthyroidism. Each CDR3 is given with its conserved first and last residue. A D gene is named only where the DNA matches it firmly. Not every row has a clone size; where given, it reads once, few, many or a size class.

TRBJ1-5	many	-	TRBV10-3	TGTGCCATCAGTGAGTCCCTGGTGAGGGACGGACAGCCCCAGCATTTT	CAISESLVRDGQPQHF
TRBJ1-2	many	-	TRBV6-1	TGTGCCAGCAGCCCCGGGGACTATGGCTACACCTTC	CASSPGDYGYTF
TRBJ1-2	many	-	TRBV24-1	TGTGCCACCAGTGATTTTGGGGAACCAGGCTACACCTTC	CATSDFGEPGYTF
TRBJ2-3	few	-	TRBV7-2	TGTGCCAGCAGCACACAGGGATCGATAGATACGCAGTATTTT	CASSTQGSIDTQYF
TRBJ2-7	many	TRBD2	TRBV2	TGTGCCAGCTCCGCTAGCGGGAGGACGTTGTACGAGCAGTACTTC	CASSASGRTLYEQYF
TRBJ1-1	few	-	TRBV20-1	TGCAGTGCTAGAGATTTCGGGCAGGGGAACACTGAAGCTTTCTTT	CSARDFGQGNTEAFF
TRBJ1-1	many	-	TRBV28	TGTGCCAGCAGTTTAATTCCCTCTCCGACCTCTCAAGCTTTCTTT	CASSLIPSPTSQAFF
TRBJ1-1	-	-	TRBV28	TGTGCCAGCAGTTTACCTAATAAGGACGCCCCAGCCCTCTTT	CASSLPNKDAPALF
TRBJ1-2	many	-	TRBV7-2	TGTGCCAGCAGCGAAGTGGCGGGGGACTATGGCTACACCTTC	CASSEVAGDYGYTF
TRBJ2-4	few	TRBD1	TRBV9	TGTGCCAGCAGCGTAGCTACAGGGGGCACCATTCAGTACTTC	CASSVATGGTIQYF
TRBJ2-7	many	-	TRBV29-1	TGCAGCGTTGATGTGGGACTGACAACCTACGAGCAGTACTTC	CSVDVGLTTYEQYF
TRBJ1-1	many	-	TRBV3-1	TGTGCCAGCAGCCAGAACACGGCTGAAGCTTTCTTT	CASSQNTAEAFF
TRBJ1-6	few	TRBD1	TRBV5-6	TGTGCCAGCAGTCGGCAGGACAGGGGATTTTCACCCCTCCACTTT	CASSRQDRGFSPLHF
TRBJ2-3	few	-	TRBV7-2	TGTGCCAGCAGCTTAGAGGAGGGGGTAGCGGGCTACACAGATACGCAGTATTTT	CASSLEEGVAGYTDTQYF
TRBJ2-3	many	-	TRBV11-2	TGTGCCAGCAGCTTAGGATGGGCGGCGGATACGCAGTATTTT	CASSLGWAADTQYF
TRBJ1-2	-	-	TRBV28	TGTGCCAGCAGTTTAAGTTGGTGGGGTGGCTACACCTTC	CASSLSWWGGYTF
TRBJ2-1	-	TRBD1	TRBV29-1	TGCAGCGTTCGGCAGGGGGCCGAGCAGTTCTTC	CSVRQGAEQFF
TRBJ1-1	many	-	TRBV29-1	TGCAGCGGCCAACTTGTTGAGAACACTGAAGCTTTCTTT	CSGQLVENTEAFF
TRBJ2-1	many	-	TRBV5-1	TGCGCCAGCAGCTTGACGGGAGATGGTTTCGGTGAGCAGTTCTTC	CASSLTGDGFGEQFF
TRBJ1-3	many	-	TRBV28	TGTGCCAGCAACCGACCTGGATCTGGAAACACCATATATTTT	CASNRPGSGNTIYF
TRBJ2-7	many	TRBD1	TRBV6-2/TRBV6-3	TGTGCCAGCAGTTACAACAGGGGGCCGGGCGAGCAGTACTTC	CASSYNRGPGEQYF
TRBJ2-1	many	-	TRBV28	TGTGCCAGCAGTACCGCGGCACCCTCAGGGCACAATGAGCAGTTCTTC	CASSTAAPSGHNEQFF
TRBJ2-7	once	TRBD2	TRBV28	TGTGCCGCGGGGGGGCGGTACTACGAGCAGTACTTC	CAAGGRYYEQYF
TRBJ2-3	-	-	TRBV7-9	TGTGCCGGGATGTCCAAGGGGCTGGGCGCAGATACGCAGTATTTT	CAGMSKGLGADTQYF
TRBJ2-5	medium-sized	TRBD2	TRBV12-3/TRBV12-4	TGTGCCAGCAGTCCCAGGCTAGCGGGAACGGGGACCCAGTACTTC	CASSPRLAGTGTQYF
TRBJ2-1	many	-	TRBV5-1	TGCGCCAGCAGCTTGGAGCCGGCTAGCGATGAGCAGTTCTTC	CASSLEPASDEQFF
TRBJ2-5	many	TRBD2	TRBV6-5	TGTGCCAGCAGTTACGGGACTAGCGGGGAAGGAGAGACCCAGTACTTC	CASSYGTSGEGETQYF
TRBJ2-5	few	TRBD2	TRBV5-4	TGTGCCAGCAGCCGGGGACTAGCGGGAGGGGAAGAGACCCAGTACTTC	CASSRGLAGGEETQYF
TRBJ1-6	many	-	TRBV20-1	TGCAGTGCCTTAACCGGACAGTATAATTCACCCCTCCACTTT	CSALTGQYNSPLHF